The 27 T cell receptor beta chains in this list originate from one sample, sequenced in a study of cytomegalovirus exposure and HLA in healthy donors. Use of 60 Vbeta and 13 Jbeta primers characterized the PCR. TCRdb's table, derived via immunoSEQ multiplex PCR, lists solely in-frame clones and lacks some. Of 130,000 or so clones listed, roughly 80% were seen once; the top ten hold 1.5% to 2%. Sequencing input: PBMCs. The receptors shown here come from a female donor in good health and CMV-seronegative.

This chain connects TRBV4-1 to TRBJ1-6, with 7 bases matching TRBD1. Germline trimming cut 0 bases from V and 6 bases from J; bases unmatched to any gene: 5. The CDR3 length is 16 residues. Germline V gives CDR1 MGHRA, CDR2 YSYEKL. CDR3 region: CASSQDGGTANSPLHF. For the CDR3, the DNA is TGCGCCAGCAGCCAAGATGGCGGGACAGCTAATTCACCCCTCCACTTT.

The chain carries TRBV2 and TRBJ1-1; 11 bases are a match to TRBD1. The CDR3 runs 18 residues. Germline V gene data show CDR1 as SNHLY and CDR2 as FYNNEI. Germline trimming cut 4 bases from V and 1 base from J; bases unmatched to any gene: 11. The CDR3: CASSGPGQGVPTNTEAFF. CDR3 coding DNA: TGTGCCAGCAGTGGCCCGGGACAGGGGGTCCCCACGAACACTGAAGCTTTCTTT.

The chain is built from TRBV7-9 and TRBJ2-1, with TRBD2 matching over 13 bases. CDR1 is SEHNR, CDR2 FQNEAQ, per germline (reference sequence). V dropped 2 bases and J dropped 4; count of bases not matched to a gene: 5. The CDR3 length is 17 residues. CDR3 in amino acids: CASSLQTSGGTYNEQFF. CDR3 DNA: TGTGCCAGCAGCTTACAGACTAGCGGGGGGACGTACAATGAGCAGTTCTTC. Combining the CDR3 with reference TRBV7-9 and TRBJ2-1 gives the whole variable domain DTGVSQNPRHKITKRGQNVTFRCDPISEHNRLYWYRQTLGQGPEFLTYFQNEAQLEKSRLLSDRFSAERPKGSFSTLEIQRTEQGDSAMYLCASSLQTSGGTYNEQFFGPGTRLTVL.

The rearrangement links TRBV19 to TRBJ2-1; 7 nucleotides agree with TRBD1. Germline CDR1 LNHDA, CDR2 SQIVND (reference sequence). Losses at the gene ends were 10 bases for V and 1 base for J; bases not matched to a gene: 10. CDR3 length equals 15 residues. The CDR3 sequence is CATRIDRASYNEQFF. CDR3 DNA sequence: TGTGCCACTCGCATTGACAGGGCGTCCTACAATGAGCAGTTCTTC.

This chain joins TRBV10-3 and TRBJ2-7, with D perhaps matching TRBD1 (6 bases). The germline CDR1 and CDR2 sequences are ENHRY and SYGVKD. The length of the CDR3 is 19 residues. V lost 1 base and J lost 7, with 29 bases in between. The chain's CDR3 is CAISEFRNSQGSAWGEQYF. The DNA of the CDR3 is TGTGCCATCAGTGAGTTTCGGAACTCACAGGGTTCCGCCTGGGGAGAGCAGTACTTC.

The chain has TRBV9 and TRBJ2-3, with D hard to call. The CDR3 totals 13 residues. Trimming cost V 0 bases and J 3 bases, with 5 bases left between them. Per the germline V gene, CDR1 is SGDLS and CDR2 is YYNGEE. CDR3 coding DNA: TGTGCCAGCAGCGTAGTATCGACAGATACGCAGTATTTT. Its protein product is CASSVVSTDTQYF. Full variable domain (remainder filled in from reference TRBV9 and TRBJ2-3): DSGVTQTPKHLITATGQRVTLRCSPRSGDLSVYWYQQSLDQGLQFLIQYYNGEERAKGNILERFSAQQFPDLHSELNLSSLELGDSALYFCASSVVSTDTQYFGPGTRLTVL.

The chain is built from TRBV19 and TRBJ1-1; 10 bases agree with TRBD1. Germline V lookup: CDR1 LNHDA, CDR2 SQIVND (reference sequence). The CDR3 length is 18 residues. V lost 5 bases, J lost 3 bases, and 15 bases stayed unmatched. The CDR3 nucleotides are TGTGCCAGTAGTCCGCTGACAGGGGGCACGCAGTGGGACACTGAAGCTTTCTTT. It specifies CASSPLTGGTQWDTEAFF.

The genes are TRBV10-3 and TRBJ1-2, with D uncertain. V was cut by 0 bases and J by 1 base, with 18 bases left in between. The CDR3 totals 18 residues. The germline CDR1 and CDR2 sequences are ENHRY and SYGVKD. The CDR3 region has the DNA TGTGCCATCAGTGAGTCGATGGATCACAGATCGCGTAACTATGGCTACACCTTC. Its protein product is CAISESMDHRSRNYGYTF.

V and J are TRBV5-1 and TRBJ1-2; a weak D match, TRBD1 (6 bases). V gave up 8 bases and J gave up 0 bases, with 11 bases separating them. Germline V gene data show CDR1 as SGHRS and CDR2 as YFSETQ. The CDR3 is 13 amino acids. The CDR3 coding sequence is TGCGCCAGTAGGGACACCACTAACTATGGCTACACCTTC. This codes for CASRDTTNYGYTF.

V gene TRBV4-1 combines with J gene TRBJ2-7; 8 bases agree with TRBD1. Per germline, CDR1 MGHRA and CDR2 YSYEKL. CDR3 size: 16 residues. Unmatched junction bases numbered 14, after V lost 4 bases and J lost 6 bases. The DNA of the CDR3 is TGCGCCAGCAGCCCGGCAGGGGGGACAGGAACCTGCGAGCAGTACTTC. Amino acid sequence: CASSPAGGTGTCEQYF.

The chain joins TRBV6-1 to TRBJ2-2, with D unclear. Germline V gives CDR1 MNHNS, CDR2 SASEGT. This CDR3 is built from 13 residues. Between the trimmed V and J ends, which lost 5 bases and 4 bases, there was a span of 8 bases. The CDR3 DNA reads as TGTGCCAGCAGTTTACACCTCACCGGGGAGCTGTTTTTT. Its translation: CASSLHLTGELFF.

CDR3 coding DNA: TGTGCCAGTAGTATGGGACAGGGGGGAGCGTCCTACAATGAGCAGTTCTTC. Translation: CASSMGQGGASYNEQFF. V gene TRBV19 combines with J gene TRBJ2-1, with 11 bases aligning to TRBD1. Trimming took 3 bases from V and 1 from J; bases not matched to a gene: 5. This CDR3 is built from 17 residues. Per the germline V gene, CDR1 is LNHDA and CDR2 is SQIVND (reference sequence). Filled out from reference TRBV19 and TRBJ2-1, the complete variable domain reads DGGITQSPKYLFRKEGQNVTLSCEQNLNHDAMYWYRQDPGQGLRLIYYSQIVNDFQKGDIAEGYSVSREKKESFPLTVTSAQKNPTAFYLCASSMGQGGASYNEQFFGPGTRLTVL.

Only a few counts were recorded for this clone. The rearrangement links TRBV29-1 to TRBJ2-2; D might be TRBD2 (6 bases). V was pared by 7 bases and J by 7 bases, with 19 bases between. CDR1 SQVTM and CDR2 ANQGSEA come from the germline V gene. CDR3 length: 14 amino acids. The CDR3 reads CSGEMEGSGGELFF. CDR3 in DNA: TGCAGCGGTGAGATGGAGGGTTCAGGCGGGGAGCTGTTTTTT.

This clone was recorded a few times. The chain couples TRBV25-1 to TRBJ1-1; 7 positions agree with TRBD1. The CDR3 spans 16 residues. Germline V lookup: CDR1 MGHDK, CDR2 SYGVNS. J was trimmed by 3 bases and V by 5 bases; bases with no gene match: 12. DNA of the CDR3: TGTGCCAGCAGTTTTCCCAAAGGTCAGGGGGACACTGAAGCTTTCTTT. Protein: CASSFPKGQGDTEAFF.

This sequence joins TRBV7-8 and TRBJ2-1; D gene uncertain. The CDR3 is 16 residues long. With 2 bases removed from V and 0 bases from J, the gap between germline ends came to 11 bases. The V gene's germline CDR1 is SGHVS and CDR2 FQNEAQ. CDR3 protein: CASSLSLRSSYNEQFF. The CDR3 coding sequence is TGTGCCAGCAGCTTAAGTCTGCGGAGCTCCTACAATGAGCAGTTCTTC.

A few counts support this clone. J is TRBJ1-4 and V is TRBV27; 8 positions agree with TRBD1. CDR3 length: 17 residues. V gave up 5 bases and J gave up 3 bases; unmatched junction bases: 11. Germline assignment: CDR1 MNHEY and CDR2 SMNVEV (reference sequence). DNA for the CDR3: TGTGCCAGCAGTCCGCGGACAGGGTGGACGTCTAATGAAAAACTGTTTTTT. Protein sequence: CASSPRTGWTSNEKLFF.

The V call is TRBV19, the J call TRBJ2-7; 7 positions agree with TRBD2. The CDR3 is 15 residues long. The germline CDR1 and CDR2 sequences are LNHDA and SQIVND (reference sequence). The V segment lost 3 bases and the J segment 0 bases; nucleotides outside the gene matches: 5. The CDR3 sequence is CASSIWLADSYEQYF. Written as DNA, the CDR3 is TGTGCCAGTAGTATTTGGCTAGCGGACTCCTACGAGCAGTACTTC.

This clone was seen a few times. The chain links TRBV7-9 to TRBJ2-7; 9 bases agree with TRBD2. V lost 1 base and J lost 1; bases outside the gene matches: 8. The germline gives CDR1 SEHNR, CDR2 FQNEAQ (reference sequence). This CDR3 region has 17 residues. The CDR3 here is CASSLVAGLALSYEQYF. In nucleotides, the CDR3 is TGTGCCAGCAGCTTAGTAGCGGGACTAGCTCTTTCCTACGAGCAGTACTTC.

The chain couples TRBV7-6 to TRBJ2-2, with D perhaps TRBD2 (5 bases). Germline CDR1 SGHVS, CDR2 FNYEAQ. V was trimmed by 1 base and J by 7 bases, leaving 10 bases between them. CDR3 length equals 14 residues. CDR3 in amino acids: CASSLDLGNGELFF. CDR3 bases: TGTGCCAGCAGCTTAGATCTCGGGAACGGGGAGCTGTTTTTT.

The chain is built from TRBV11-2 and TRBJ2-5; tentatively, D is TRBD1 (6 bases). V was shortened by 1 base and J by 3 bases, with 15 bases between the two germline ends. CDR1 is SGHAT and CDR2 is FQNNGV in the germline V gene. The CDR3 is 16 amino acids. The CDR3: CASSLVRAGDKETQYF. Written as DNA, the CDR3 is TGTGCCAGCAGCTTAGTCAGGGCCGGGGACAAAGAGACCCAGTACTTC.

The rearrangement joins TRBV7-9 to TRBJ2-4; maybe TRBD2 (7 bases). V was cut by 4 bases and J by 6 bases, with 25 bases left in between. Germline CDR1 SEHNR, CDR2 FQNEAQ (reference sequence). This CDR3 contains 18 residues. This CDR3 reads CASSSTAGARRVGNIQYF. For the CDR3, the DNA is TGTGCCAGCAGCTCCACTGCGGGGGCAAGGAGGGTTGGAAACATTCAGTACTTC.

This clone was seen only once. V usage is TRBV21-1 and J usage is TRBJ2-1; TRBD1 is the table's D call, not checked against the DNA. TRBV21-1 is a documented pseudogene. The CDR3 length is 14 residues. This CDR3 is CASSYRGQGHEQFF. Here the CDR3 DNA reads TGTGCCAGCAGTTACCGGGGACAGGGTCATGAGCAGTTCTTC.

Only a few counts were recorded for this clone. V usage is TRBV25-1 and J usage is TRBJ2-7, with unresolved D. Germline V lookup: CDR1 MGHDK, CDR2 SYGVNS. V gave up 10 bases and J gave up 6 bases, with 13 bases separating them. The CDR3 extends over 11 amino acids. CDR3 in DNA: TGTGCCACCATCGGGTCGCCCGAGCAGTACTTC. It translates to CATIGSPEQYF.

This chain links TRBV6-5 with TRBJ2-7, with 12 bases identical to TRBD2. The CDR3 runs to 14 residues. With V trimmed by 8 bases and J by 1 base, 3 bases remained unmatched. Germline-derived CDR1 and CDR2 are MNHEY and SVGAGI. CDR3: CASYGTSGSYEQYF. In nucleotides, the CDR3 is TGTGCCAGCTATGGGACTAGCGGGTCCTACGAGCAGTACTTC.

The chain uses TRBV9 and TRBJ2-7; 9 bases agree with TRBD1. The V and J ends lost 4 bases and 4 bases, in that order; junction bases with no gene match: 6. Germline lookup yields CDR1 SGDLS and CDR2 YYNGEE. The CDR3 is 14 residues long. The CDR3: CASSPGQGRYEQYF. DNA of the CDR3: TGTGCCAGCAGCCCCGGACAGGGGCGTTACGAGCAGTACTTC. Full variable domain (missing parts from reference TRBV9 and TRBJ2-7): DSGVTQTPKHLITATGQRVTLRCSPRSGDLSVYWYQQSLDQGLQFLIQYYNGEERAKGNILERFSAQQFPDLHSELNLSSLELGDSALYFCASSPGQGRYEQYFGPGTRLTVT.

A single count supports this clone. The CDR3 DNA is TGCGCCAGCAGCTTGGGGGACTTCTCCTACGAGCAGTACTTC. This codes for CASSLGDFSYEQYF. This sequence joins TRBV5-1 and TRBJ2-7; D is perhaps TRBD2 (6 bases). CDR1 and CDR2 from the germline V gene are SGHRS and YFSETQ. V lost 0 bases and J 0 bases, leaving 7 bases between the germline ends. The CDR3 extends over 14 amino acids.

This rearrangement joins TRBV29-1 to TRBJ2-1; 7 bases map to TRBD1. CDR3 length: 12 amino acids. The J segment lost 7 bases and the V segment lost 4 bases, leaving 4 bases of the junction unmatched. CDR1 and CDR2 from the germline V gene are SQVTM and ANQGSEA. The CDR3 protein is CSVVRGQNEQFF. The CDR3 region has the DNA TGCAGCGTTGTTAGGGGGCAGAATGAGCAGTTCTTC.